Below are 2 T cell receptor beta chains sequenced from a single sample in a study of cytomegalovirus exposure and HLA in healthy donors. PCR was performed using 60 Vbeta and 13 Jbeta primers. Clones were read by immunoSEQ multiplex PCR, and TCRdb kept only the in-frame ones, dropping some. This table holds roughly 100,000 clones, approximately 70% found once. Specimen: PBMCs. Every receptor here comes from a man aged 30 to 45 in good health and CMV-seronegative.

This rearrangement joins TRBV18 to TRBJ1-3; no firm D call. Deletions cut 0 bases from V and 5 bases from J, with 11 bases between. The CDR3 is 15 amino acids. Germline CDR1 is KGHSH and CDR2 is LQKENI. For the CDR3, the DNA is TGTGCCAGCTCACCACCGAGCGGGCAGAGAAACACCATATATTTT. It yields the protein CASSPPSGQRNTIYF.

The J gene is TRBJ2-1, the V gene TRBV5-1; D might be TRBD2 (5 bases). Germline CDR1 is SGHRS and CDR2 is YFSETQ. The CDR3 runs to 14 residues. The germline V and J ends were trimmed by 0 bases and 6 bases, with 10 bases remaining between them. The CDR3 here is CASSLGGPGNEQFF. The CDR3 region has the DNA TGCGCCAGCAGCTTGGGAGGGCCAGGCAATGAGCAGTTCTTC.